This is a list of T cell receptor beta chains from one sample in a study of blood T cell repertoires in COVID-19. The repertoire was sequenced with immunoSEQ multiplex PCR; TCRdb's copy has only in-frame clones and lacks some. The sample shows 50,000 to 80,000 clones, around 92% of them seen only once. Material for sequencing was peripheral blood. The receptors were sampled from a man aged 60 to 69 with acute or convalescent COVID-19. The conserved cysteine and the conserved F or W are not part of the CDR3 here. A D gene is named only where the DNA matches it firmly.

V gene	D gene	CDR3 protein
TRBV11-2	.	ASSQGLTSKEKLF
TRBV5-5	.	ASIGTSSNTGELF
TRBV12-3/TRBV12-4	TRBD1	ASSFGTGIRAF
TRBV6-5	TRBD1	ATSQGVRTEAF
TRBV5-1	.	ASSLGAGGTDTQY
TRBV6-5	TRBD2	ASKPGLGNTGELF
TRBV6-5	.	AGRARAAHMDTQY
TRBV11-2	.	ASSQWGVPGTDTQY
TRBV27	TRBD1	ASSLSGQGKETQY
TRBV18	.	ASSLSRGTEAF
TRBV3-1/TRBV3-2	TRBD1	ASSLPGQWNTGELF
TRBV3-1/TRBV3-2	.	ASSKTSSWEQY
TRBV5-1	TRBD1	ASRFGQGGGANVLT
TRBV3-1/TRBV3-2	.	ASSPGLNQETQY
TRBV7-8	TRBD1	ASSLGTGGKSYEQY
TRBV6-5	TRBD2	ASLGTIFEQY
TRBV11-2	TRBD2	ASSFLAGGLKNEQF